These T cell receptor beta chains were read from a single sample in a study of vaccination effects on CD4 cells after COVID-19. Sequencing used immunoSEQ multiplex PCR; TCRdb keeps in-frame clones, though not all of them. The sample includes 35,000 to 45,000 clones, 76% of them seen just once. These receptors' targets are unknown. Here the sequenced sample was CD4+ T cells from PBMCs cultured without peptide, taken after COVID-19 vaccination. These receptors originate from a human donor who had a prior SARS-CoV-2 infection. The conserved cysteine and the conserved F or W are not part of the CDR3 here. D genes are given only for firm matches. Where a row states a size, it is once, few, many or the class of an expanded clone; other rows omit it.

J gene: TRBJ1-4
V gene: TRBV5-1
D gene: TRBD1
clone size: once
CDR3 protein: ASSSWTGGFEKLF

J gene: TRBJ1-6
V gene: TRBV6-5
D gene: .
clone size: .
CDR3 protein: ASSRETAYNSPLH

J gene: TRBJ1-6
V gene: TRBV6-6
D gene: .
clone size: .
CDR3 protein: ASASNGPQNSPLH

J gene: TRBJ2-5
V gene: TRBV29-1
D gene: .
clone size: .
CDR3 protein: SVEGGFNSQETQY

J gene: TRBJ2-3
V gene: TRBV30
D gene: TRBD2
clone size: .
CDR3 protein: AWAGGGGTDTQY

J gene: TRBJ1-2
V gene: TRBV7-9
D gene: TRBD1
clone size: .
CDR3 protein: ASSLRGPTNPGMGGYT

J gene: TRBJ2-7
V gene: TRBV3-1/TRBV3-2
D gene: .
clone size: few
CDR3 protein: ASSDPGSGPSYEQY

J gene: TRBJ2-1
V gene: TRBV3-1/TRBV3-2
D gene: .
clone size: .
CDR3 protein: ASSQPGNSHNEQF

J gene: TRBJ2-1
V gene: TRBV6-5
D gene: .
clone size: few
CDR3 protein: ASRGPVQLGGEQF

J gene: TRBJ2-2
V gene: TRBV5-1
D gene: .
clone size: .
CDR3 protein: ASSLALTVGGELF

J gene: TRBJ2-7
V gene: TRBV18
D gene: .
clone size: few
CDR3 protein: ASSPPGLNRYEQY

J gene: TRBJ2-1
V gene: TRBV7-2
D gene: .
clone size: .
CDR3 protein: ASSLNRADEQF

J gene: TRBJ2-5
V gene: TRBV2
D gene: .
clone size: few
CDR3 protein: ASSSNQETQY

J gene: TRBJ2-7
V gene: TRBV27
D gene: .
clone size: .
CDR3 protein: ASSLIPGNSYEQY

J gene: TRBJ2-7
V gene: TRBV6-2/TRBV6-3
D gene: .
clone size: .
CDR3 protein: ASSSRRTYEQY

J gene: TRBJ1-2
V gene: TRBV15
D gene: .
clone size: .
CDR3 protein: ATSGAGYGYT

J gene: TRBJ1-2
V gene: TRBV19
D gene: TRBD1
clone size: .
CDR3 protein: ASSPAGQGAFLRGYT

J gene: TRBJ2-1
V gene: TRBV29-1
D gene: TRBD2
clone size: once
CDR3 protein: SALRLAGGPHNEQF

J gene: TRBJ1-3
V gene: TRBV15
D gene: .
clone size: .
CDR3 protein: ATSRGRGRGNTIY

J gene: TRBJ2-4
V gene: TRBV2
D gene: .
clone size: .
CDR3 protein: ASVPGYGAKNIQY

J gene: TRBJ1-1
V gene: TRBV19
D gene: .
clone size: few
CDR3 protein: ASSYSWRKVTEAF

J gene: TRBJ1-3
V gene: TRBV28
D gene: .
clone size: .
CDR3 protein: ASSLPGGGGLAGNTIY

J gene: TRBJ1-3
V gene: TRBV5-1
D gene: .
clone size: .
CDR3 protein: ASSLEPEVNYSGNTIY

J gene: TRBJ1-2
V gene: TRBV7-9
D gene: TRBD1
clone size: .
CDR3 protein: ASSLEGGQSDGYT

J gene: TRBJ2-5
V gene: TRBV3-1/TRBV3-2
D gene: TRBD2
clone size: once
CDR3 protein: ASSQAPPSGRETQY

J gene: TRBJ1-1
V gene: TRBV6-1
D gene: TRBD1
clone size: .
CDR3 protein: ASSFADRQGAEAF

J gene: TRBJ1-5
V gene: TRBV19
D gene: .
clone size: few
CDR3 protein: ASSTIDNQPQH

J gene: TRBJ2-7
V gene: TRBV25-1
D gene: .
clone size: .
CDR3 protein: ASSDSPQARQY

J gene: TRBJ2-7
V gene: TRBV25-1
D gene: TRBD2
clone size: .
CDR3 protein: ATETSGKAYEQY

J gene: TRBJ2-5
V gene: TRBV18
D gene: TRBD1
clone size: .
CDR3 protein: ASSPNPGQGDQETQY

J gene: TRBJ2-2
V gene: TRBV5-1
D gene: TRBD1
clone size: .
CDR3 protein: ASSSGTGDTGELF

J gene: TRBJ2-7
V gene: TRBV5-6
D gene: TRBD1
clone size: .
CDR3 protein: ASSFRDREVYEQY

J gene: TRBJ2-7
V gene: TRBV11-2
D gene: TRBD2
clone size: few
CDR3 protein: ASSLGGSPSYEQY

J gene: TRBJ2-6
V gene: TRBV7-2
D gene: TRBD1
clone size: .
CDR3 protein: ASSYTGAGANVLT

J gene: TRBJ2-1
V gene: TRBV18
D gene: TRBD2
clone size: .
CDR3 protein: ASSPRTSGREEEQF

J gene: TRBJ1-5
V gene: TRBV3-1/TRBV3-2
D gene: .
clone size: .
CDR3 protein: ASSQAARQPQH

J gene: TRBJ2-5
V gene: TRBV9
D gene: TRBD2
clone size: .
CDR3 protein: ASSVATSTSGSQETQY

J gene: TRBJ1-5
V gene: TRBV9
D gene: .
clone size: .
CDR3 protein: ASSPQGEYQPQH

J gene: TRBJ1-1
V gene: TRBV10-3
D gene: .
clone size: once
CDR3 protein: AISESSGVDTEAF

J gene: TRBJ2-5
V gene: TRBV4-1
D gene: TRBD2
clone size: .
CDR3 protein: ASSQDIGASGAQETQY